Below are 9 T cell receptor beta chains sequenced from a single sample in a study of cytotoxic CD8 clonotypes in ibrutinib-treated CLL. Only in-frame clones appear in the TCRdb table, and some are missing; sequencing was by immunoSEQ multiplex PCR. This sample carries approximately 84,000 clones, about 86% of them seen once, and the ten largest clones take more than 5%. This material consisted of PBMCs, taken before ibrutinib treatment. Source of these receptors: a human donor with chronic lymphocytic leukemia.

The chain is built from TRBV20-1 and TRBJ2-1; no clear D. Trimming pared 1 base from V and 9 bases from J, leaving 7 bases between. CDR1 and CDR2 from the germline V gene are DFQATT and SNEGSKA (reference sequence). The CDR3 is 11 residues long. CDR3: CSARAATEQFF. CDR3 DNA: TGCAGTGCTAGAGCAGCGACTGAGCAGTTCTTC.

This chain links TRBV5-5 with TRBJ2-1; D is perhaps TRBD2 (5 bases). Deletions cut 4 bases from V and 4 bases from J, with 12 bases between. The germline CDR1 and CDR2 sequences are SGHKS and YYEKEE (reference sequence). The length of the CDR3 is 14 residues. The CDR3 here is CASSPWTGYNEQFF. The CDR3 coding sequence is TGTGCCAGCAGCCCCTGGACTGGGTACAATGAGCAGTTCTTC.

The V and J genes are TRBV5-5 and TRBJ2-7; D remains ambiguous. The V and J ends lost 1 base and 3 bases respectively, with 8 bases between them. Germline loops: CDR1 SGHKS, CDR2 YYEKEE (reference sequence). This CDR3 is built from 13 residues. CDR3 nucleotides: TGTGCCAGCAGCTTGTCCCCTAACTACGAGCAGTACTTC. This gives the protein CASSLSPNYEQYF.

The chain has TRBV7-3 and TRBJ2-1, with 12 bases matching TRBD2. Trimming took 5 bases from V and 8 from J; bases not matched to a gene: 7. The CDR3 is 15 amino acids. Germline V lookup: CDR1 SGHTA, CDR2 FQGTGA. CDR3 coding DNA: TGTGCCAGCAGCGCAGGACTAGCGGGAATGTATGAGCAGTTCTTC. This gives the protein CASSAGLAGMYEQFF.

The chain is built from TRBV5-1 and TRBJ1-2, with TRBD1 identical over 12 bases. There are 16 residues in the CDR3. Germline values: CDR1 SGHRS, CDR2 YFSETQ. The ends lost 4 bases at V and 6 bases at J; junction bases unmatched: 10. This CDR3 is CASSGAGTGGLDGYTF. CDR3 nucleotide sequence: TGCGCCAGCAGCGGCGCCGGGACAGGGGGCTTGGATGGCTACACCTTC.

The genes are TRBV6-1 and TRBJ2-3; D unresolved. The CDR3 is 15 residues long. Trimming took off 5 bases at V and 3 bases at J, with 15 bases between the two ends. Per germline, CDR1 MNHNS and CDR2 SASEGT. This chain's CDR3 is CASSRLQHRTDTQYF. The CDR3 DNA is TGTGCCAGCAGTCGACTTCAGCACAGAACAGATACGCAGTATTTT.

CDR3 loop: CASSPSGSLQETQYF. DNA for the CDR3: TGTGCCAGTAGTCCGAGCGGGAGCCTCCAAGAGACCCAGTACTTC. V gene TRBV19 combines with J gene TRBJ2-5, with 8 nucleotides matching TRBD2. The CDR3 has 15 amino acids. Germline assignment: CDR1 LNHDA and CDR2 SQIVND (reference sequence). With 5 bases clipped from V and 1 base from J, the junction kept 6 bases outside the gene matches.

The V call is TRBV15, the J call TRBJ1-5, with a weak D call TRBD1 (6 bases). Germline CDR1 LNHNV, CDR2 YYDKDF (reference sequence). CDR3 size: 15 residues. V lost 3 bases to trimming and J lost 0 bases, with 9 bases between them. The CDR3 nucleotides are TGTGCCACCAGCAGCACAGGGTATAGCAATCAGCCCCAGCATTTT. As protein: CATSSTGYSNQPQHF.

The CDR3 loop is CASSPVGGWSTEAFF. The CDR3 region has the DNA TGTGCCAGCAGCCCCGTAGGGGGTTGGAGCACTGAAGCTTTCTTT. The chain combines TRBV5-4 with TRBJ1-1, with D maybe TRBD1 (6 bases). Between the trimmed V and J ends, which lost 4 bases and 4 bases, there was a span of 17 bases. The CDR3 totals 15 residues. Germline V gene data show CDR1 as SGHNT and CDR2 as YYREEE (reference sequence).